This passage covers 21 T cell receptor beta chains from one sample sequenced in a study of CD8+CD57+ T cells in acquired aplastic anemia. Genomic DNA constituted the template upon which TCR beta VDJ and CDR3 profiling was performed. TCRdb processed the reads anew with MiXCR; each CDR3 protein has one entry. The top ten clones hold about 44% of a sample with roughly 200,000 distinct CDR3 sequences, less than 65% of them seen once. Patients who underwent sequencing had shown CD8+CD57+ cell expansion by flow cytometry. The sample was sorted CD4+, CD8+, or CD8+CD57+ T cells (not recorded which) from PBMCs. These TCRs come from a human donor with aplastic anemia.

The V call is TRBV7-9, the J call TRBJ2-5; 12 nucleotides agree with TRBD2. Per the germline V gene, CDR1 is SEHNR and CDR2 is FQNEAQ (reference sequence). The CDR3 has 15 residues. Trimming removed 9 bases from V and 4 bases from J; junction bases left unmatched: 9. DNA for the CDR3: TGTGCCAGTAGCCCTAGCGGGGGGGCCGGAGAGACCCAGTACTTC. Its translation is CASSPSGGAGETQYF. Based on the CDR3 plus reference TRBV7-9 and TRBJ2-5, the full variable domain is DTGVSQNPRHKITKRGQNVTFRCDPISEHNRLYWYRQTLGQGPEFLTYFQNEAQLEKSRLLSDRFSAERPKGSFSTLEIQRTEQGDSAMYLCASSPSGGAGETQYFGPGTRLLVL.

The genes are TRBV29-1 and TRBJ2-5, with 10 bases matching TRBD2. CDR1 SQVTM and CDR2 ANQGSEA come from the germline V gene. The CDR3 loop spans 14 amino acids. The J segment lost 4 bases and the V segment lost 7 bases, leaving 9 bases of the junction unmatched. The CDR3 region is CSAANTSGIETQYF. The CDR3 DNA is TGCAGCGCCGCCAACACTAGCGGGATAGAGACCCAGTACTTC.

The sample holds a few counts of this clonotype. V usage is TRBV7-2 and J usage is TRBJ2-3; D not resolved. The V end was cut by 5 bases, the J end by 4 bases, with 7 bases between. Germline loops: CDR1 SGHTA, CDR2 FQGNSA. The length of the CDR3 is 12 residues. The CDR3 loop is CASSHPPDTQYF. The CDR3 nucleotides read TGTGCCAGCAGCCATCCTCCAGATACGCAGTATTTT.

This chain uses TRBV10-1 with TRBJ1-6; D uncertain. V was trimmed by 1 base and J by 7 bases, leaving 14 bases between them. This CDR3 contains 16 residues. Looked up from germline, CDR1 is WNHNN and CDR2 is SYGVQD (reference sequence). Here the CDR3 reads CASSELGSSGNSPLHF. Written as DNA, the CDR3 is TGCGCCAGCAGTGAGTTGGGATCGTCGGGAAATTCACCCCTCCACTTT.

The rearrangement uses TRBV19 and TRBJ2-7; D is uncertain. V lost 0 bases and J lost 6, with 9 bases in between. Germline CDR1 and CDR2: LNHDA and SQIVND (reference sequence). This CDR3 is 13 amino acids long. The CDR3 nucleotides are TGTGCCAGTAGTATAGATAATGGGATCGAGCAGTACTTC. Translation gives CASSIDNGIEQYF. Complete variable domain (other parts from reference TRBV19 and TRBJ2-7): DGGITQSPKYLFRKEGQNVTLSCEQNLNHDAMYWYRQDPGQGLRLIYYSQIVNDFQKGDIAEGYSVSREKKESFPLTVTSAQKNPTAFYLCASSIDNGIEQYFGPGTRLTVT.

This clonotype appeared once. This chain connects TRBV10-2 to TRBJ1-1; 7 nucleotides agree with TRBD1. The CDR3 is 10 amino acids. Trimming cost V 6 bases and J 11 bases; bases outside gene matches: 3. Germline V gene data show CDR1 as WSHSY and CDR2 as SAAADI. The CDR3 region has the DNA TGCGCCAGCAGGGAGACAGGGGCTTTCTTT. It codes for CASRETGAFF.

The chain employs TRBV7-9 and TRBJ1-6, with 9 bases that match TRBD1. The V and J ends lost 5 bases and 10 bases, in that order; junction bases with no gene match: 18. CDR3 size: 18 residues. Germline CDR1 reads SEHNR; CDR2 reads FQNEAQ (reference sequence). Here the CDR3 reads CASSPGGCGQGFRSPLHF. CDR3 bases: TGTGCCAGCAGCCCAGGGGGATGTGGACAGGGGTTTCGGTCACCCCTCCACTTT.

This chain uses TRBV10-3 with TRBJ2-7; D is unresolved. The germline V and J ends were trimmed by 8 bases and 6 bases, with 5 bases remaining between them. Germline CDR1 reads ENHRY; CDR2 reads SYGVKD. The CDR3 runs 9 residues. This chain's CDR3 is CAIGVEQYF. The CDR3 DNA follows: TGTGCCATCGGAGTCGAGCAGTACTTC.

The rearrangement links TRBV2 to TRBJ2-1, with D uncertain. Trimming stripped 7 bases from V and 6 bases from J, with 10 bases between. From germline, CDR1 is SNHLY and CDR2 FYNNEI. The length of the CDR3 is 12 residues. The CDR3 protein is CASTGPGNEQFF. The CDR3 DNA reads TGTGCCAGCACAGGTCCGGGCAATGAGCAGTTCTTC.

The gene calls are TRBV5-6 and TRBJ1-6; the match to TRBD1 covers 11 bases. V shed 4 bases and J 9 bases; nucleotides not matched to a gene: 9. The CDR3 extends over 16 amino acids. Looked up from germline, CDR1 is SGHDT and CDR2 is YYEEEE. In nucleotides, the CDR3 is TGTGCCAGCAGCGTGGTTGGACAGGGGGCACGTTCACCCCTCCACTTT. As protein: CASSVVGQGARSPLHF. The full variable domain, with the rest looked up from reference TRBV5-6 and TRBJ1-6, is DAGVTQSPTHLIKTRGQQVTLRCSPKSGHDTVSWYQQALGQGPQFIFQYYEEEERQRGNFPDRFSGHQFPNYSSELNVNALLLGDSALYLCASSVVGQGARSPLHFGNGTRLTVT.

The V call is TRBV7-9, the J call TRBJ2-3; perhaps TRBD2 as D (6 bases). Trimming cost V 5 bases and J 6 bases, with 12 bases left between them. The CDR3 contains 13 residues. Germline CDR1 SEHNR, CDR2 FQNEAQ (reference sequence). CDR3 region: CASSAGRQDTQYF. CDR3 nucleotide sequence: TGTGCCAGCAGCGCGGGACGACAGGATACGCAGTATTTT.

The chain combines TRBV7-9 with TRBJ2-7; maybe TRBD1 (7 bases). The CDR3 consists of 16 residues. Trimming pared 4 bases from V and 3 bases from J, leaving 19 bases between. CDR1 SEHNR and CDR2 FQNEAQ come from the germline V gene (reference sequence). CDR3 region: CASSSIIQQGGYEQYF. Written as DNA, the CDR3 is TGTGCCAGCAGCTCTATCATCCAGCAGGGGGGCTACGAGCAGTACTTC.

This clonotype was recorded at least ten times. CDR3 nucleotides: TGTGCCAGCAGTTTTGAGGGACCATCGAGAGCTTTCTTT. Its translation is CASSFEGPSRAFF. The chain links TRBV12-3 or TRBV12-4 to TRBJ1-1; maybe TRBD1 (5 bases). The CDR3 sequence is 13 residues long. The V gene lost 3 bases and the J gene lost 10 bases, with 15 bases spanning the gap.

The chain has TRBV7-9 and TRBJ2-7, with 8 nucleotides matching TRBD2. J lost 3 bases, V lost 5 bases, and 9 bases had no gene match. This CDR3 region has 15 residues. Germline CDR1 and CDR2: SEHNR and FQNEAQ (reference sequence). The CDR3 protein is CASSPFGGGGYEQYF. The CDR3 DNA is TGTGCCAGCAGCCCGTTCGGGGGGGGGGGCTACGAGCAGTACTTC.

The chain joins TRBV20-1 to TRBJ2-3; possible D gene TRBD1, 5 bases. The germline gives CDR1 DFQATT, CDR2 SNEGSKA (reference sequence). The CDR3 runs 14 residues. V was clipped by 5 bases and J by 6 bases, with 18 bases between them. The CDR3 sequence: CSAGVPNKGDTQYF. In DNA, the CDR3 is TGCAGTGCTGGAGTACCCAATAAGGGGGATACGCAGTATTTT.

This clonotype was seen a handful of times. The CDR3 here is CASRDDRGGSYEQYF. DNA for the CDR3: TGTGCCAGCAGGGACGACAGGGGAGGGTCCTACGAGCAGTACTTC. The gene calls are TRBV7-8 and TRBJ2-7; perhaps TRBD1 as D (8 bases). This CDR3 has 15 residues. Germline V lookup: CDR1 SGHVS, CDR2 FQNEAQ. V was clipped by 6 bases and J by 1 base, with 16 bases between them.

The genes are TRBV7-2 and TRBJ2-2; D gene uncertain. There are 15 residues in the CDR3. Germline CDR1 reads SGHTA; CDR2 reads FQGNSA. Trimming removed 1 base from V and 2 bases from J, with 8 bases in between. The CDR3 loop reads CASSLEPLNTGELFF. CDR3 nucleotide sequence: TGTGCCAGCAGCTTAGAGCCGTTAAACACCGGGGAGCTGTTTTTT. Full variable domain (rest looked up from reference TRBV7-2 and TRBJ2-2): GAGVSQSPSNKVTEKGKDVELRCDPISGHTALYWYRQSLGQGLEFLIYFQGNSAPDKSGLPSDRFSAERTGGSVSTLTIQRTQQEDSAVYLCASSLEPLNTGELFFGEGSRLTVL.

This clonotype was detected only once. The conserved closing phenylalanine or tryptophan is absent in this CDR3, likely reflecting a read error. The chain recombines TRBV29-1 with TRBJ2-2, with D perhaps assigned TRBD1 or TRBD2 (5 bases each). Trimming pared 3 bases from V and 3 bases from J, leaving 11 bases between. CDR3 length equals 14 residues. Germline-derived CDR1 and CDR2 are SQVTM and ANQGSEA. The CDR3 coding sequence is TGCAGCGTTGAGGTGGGGGAGTACACCGGGGAGCTGTTTTCT. It specifies CSVEVGEYTGELFS.

This chain uses TRBV20-1 with TRBJ2-5; D is ambiguous. The CDR3 consists of 10 residues. Germline V lookup: CDR1 DFQATT, CDR2 SNEGSKA (reference sequence). V lost 8 bases and J 5 bases, leaving 9 bases between the germline ends. CDR3 residues: CSTGWETQYF. The DNA for the CDR3 is TGCAGTACTGGTTGGGAGACCCAGTACTTC.

The chain combines TRBV24-1 with TRBJ2-5; the D is unclear. The germline V gene encodes CDR1 KGHDR and CDR2 SFDVKD. V was cut by 9 bases and J by 6 bases, with 13 bases left in between. The CDR3 extends over 12 amino acids. CDR3 DNA: TGTGCCACCTCCTCAGGTGCGCAGACCCAGTACTTC. Translating gives CATSSGAQTQYF.

The chain is built from TRBV24-1 and TRBJ2-3, with 10 bases fitting TRBD2. Germline assignment: CDR1 KGHDR and CDR2 SFDVKD. Unmatched junction bases numbered 1, after V lost 3 bases and J lost 5 bases. The CDR3 totals 14 residues. The CDR3 region is CATSDPSGRDTQYF. The DNA of the CDR3 is TGTGCCACCAGTGATCCTAGCGGGAGAGATACGCAGTATTTT.